This T cell receptor (beta chain) comes out of a study of a mutant IDH1 vaccine in newly diagnosed glioma. Study outcomes and limitations: Any relationship between pseudoprogression and changes in top peripheral T cell clonotypes seemed absent.

The time point was: baseline, week 1 (first vaccination visit). The treatment: pre-vaccination baseline after standard-of-care therapy. This CDR3 spans 15 amino acids. Trimming pared 5 bases from V and 5 bases from J, leaving 18 bases between. The germline V gene encodes CDR1 MNHEY and CDR2 SMNVEV (reference sequence). The protocol was immunoSEQ multiplex PCR, while the TCRdb copy is restricted to in-frame clones and leaves out a portion. The sample consists of tens of thousands of clones, over 70% of them appearing once. With regard to this clone: The antigen remains unidentified.

The specimen was peripheral blood mononuclear cells (PBMCs), collected from a glioma patient treated with radiotherapy, temozolomide or both. The receptor's source is a woman aged 18-35 years with glioma. Some clones in this sample may be carry-over from other donors' samples. The rearrangement uses TRBV27 and TRBJ1-2, with TRBD1 as a possible D gene (5 bases). CDR3 nucleotide sequence: TGTGCCAGCAGTCCTAAGGGACTGGGAGGATATGGCTACACCTTC. Translating gives CASSPKGLGGYGYTF.